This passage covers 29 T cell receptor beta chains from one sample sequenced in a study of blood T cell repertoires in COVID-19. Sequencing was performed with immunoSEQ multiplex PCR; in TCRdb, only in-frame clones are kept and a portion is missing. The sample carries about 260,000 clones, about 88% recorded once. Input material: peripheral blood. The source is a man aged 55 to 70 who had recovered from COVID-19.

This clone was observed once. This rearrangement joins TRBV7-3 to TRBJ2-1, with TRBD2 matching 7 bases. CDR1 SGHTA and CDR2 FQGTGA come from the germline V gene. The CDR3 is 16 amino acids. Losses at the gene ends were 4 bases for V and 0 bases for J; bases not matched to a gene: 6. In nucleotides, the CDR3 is TGTGCCAGCAGCTCTCAAGCGGGGAACTCCTACAATGAGCAGTTCTTC. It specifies CASSSQAGNSYNEQFF.

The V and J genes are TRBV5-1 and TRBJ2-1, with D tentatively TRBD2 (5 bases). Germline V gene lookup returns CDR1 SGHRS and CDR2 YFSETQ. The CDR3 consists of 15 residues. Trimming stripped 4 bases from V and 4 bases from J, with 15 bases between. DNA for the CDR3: TGCGCCAGCAGCGCCCAAGCGGAGATTTACAATGAGCAGTTCTTC. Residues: CASSAQAEIYNEQFF.

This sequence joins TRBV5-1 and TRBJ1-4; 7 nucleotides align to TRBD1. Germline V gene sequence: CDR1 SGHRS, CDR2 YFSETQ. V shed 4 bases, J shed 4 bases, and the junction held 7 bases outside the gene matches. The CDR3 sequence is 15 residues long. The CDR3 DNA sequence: TGCGCCAGCAGCCCCTCCGGGACAGTTAATGAAAAACTGTTTTTT. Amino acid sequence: CASSPSGTVNEKLFF.

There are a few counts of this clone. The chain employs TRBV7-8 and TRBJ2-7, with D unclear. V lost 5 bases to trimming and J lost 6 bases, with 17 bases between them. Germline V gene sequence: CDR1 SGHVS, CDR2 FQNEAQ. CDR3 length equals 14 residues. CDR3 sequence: CASSSLNPGTEQYF. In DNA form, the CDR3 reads TGTGCCAGCAGCAGCCTGAACCCCGGTACCGAGCAGTACTTC.

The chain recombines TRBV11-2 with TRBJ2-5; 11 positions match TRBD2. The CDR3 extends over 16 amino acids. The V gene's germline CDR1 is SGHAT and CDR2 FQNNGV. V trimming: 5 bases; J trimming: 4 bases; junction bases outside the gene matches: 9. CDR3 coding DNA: TGTGCCAGCAGCCCGAATAGCGGGGGGGCTGGAGAGACCCAGTACTTC. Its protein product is CASSPNSGGAGETQYF.

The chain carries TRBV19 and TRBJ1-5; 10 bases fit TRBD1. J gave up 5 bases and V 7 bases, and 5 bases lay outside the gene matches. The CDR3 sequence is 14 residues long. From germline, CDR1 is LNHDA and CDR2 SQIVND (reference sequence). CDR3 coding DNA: TGTGCCAGTAAGGCCGGGACAGGGGATCAGCCCCAGCATTTT. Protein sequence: CASKAGTGDQPQHF.

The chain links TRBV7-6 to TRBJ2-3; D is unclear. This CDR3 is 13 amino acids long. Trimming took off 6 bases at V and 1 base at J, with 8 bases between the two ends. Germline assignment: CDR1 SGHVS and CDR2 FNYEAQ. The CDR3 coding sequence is TGTGCCAGCAGATTCCAGGGCACAGATACGCAGTATTTT. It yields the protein CASRFQGTDTQYF. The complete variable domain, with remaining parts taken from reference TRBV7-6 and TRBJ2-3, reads GAGVSQSPRYKVTKRGQDVALRCDPISGHVSLYWYRQALGQGPEFLTYFNYEAQQDKSGLPNDRFSAERPEGSISTLTIQRTEQRDSAMYRCASRFQGTDTQYFGPGTRLTVL.

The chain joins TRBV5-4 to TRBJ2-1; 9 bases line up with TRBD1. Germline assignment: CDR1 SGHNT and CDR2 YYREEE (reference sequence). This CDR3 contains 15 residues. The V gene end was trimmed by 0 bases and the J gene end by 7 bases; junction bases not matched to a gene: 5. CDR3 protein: CASSLAGTGINEQFF. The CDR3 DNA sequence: TGTGCCAGCAGCTTGGCCGGGACAGGGATAAATGAGCAGTTCTTC. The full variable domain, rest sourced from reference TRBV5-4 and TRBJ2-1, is ETGVTQSPTHLIKTRGQQVTLRCSSQSGHNTVSWYQQALGQGPQFIFQYYREEENGRGNFPPRFSGLQFPNYSSELNVNALELDDSALYLCASSLAGTGINEQFFGPGTRLTVL.

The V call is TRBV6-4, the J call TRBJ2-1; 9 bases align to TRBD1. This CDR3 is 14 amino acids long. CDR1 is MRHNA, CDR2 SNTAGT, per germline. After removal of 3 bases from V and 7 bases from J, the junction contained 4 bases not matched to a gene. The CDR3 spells CASSEGTGSNEQFF. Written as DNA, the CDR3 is TGTGCCAGCAGTGAAGGGACAGGGAGTAATGAGCAGTTCTTC.

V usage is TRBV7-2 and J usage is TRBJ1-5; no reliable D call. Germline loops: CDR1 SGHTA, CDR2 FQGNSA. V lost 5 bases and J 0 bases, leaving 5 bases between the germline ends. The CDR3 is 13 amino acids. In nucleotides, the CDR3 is TGTGCCAGCAGCCCTTATAGCAATCAGCCCCAGCATTTT. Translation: CASSPYSNQPQHF.

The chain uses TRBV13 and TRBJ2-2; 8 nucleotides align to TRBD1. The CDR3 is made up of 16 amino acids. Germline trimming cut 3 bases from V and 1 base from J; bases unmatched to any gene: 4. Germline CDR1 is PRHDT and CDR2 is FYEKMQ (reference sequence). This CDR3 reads CASSFLGTGNTGELFF. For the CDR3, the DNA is TGTGCCAGCAGCTTTCTCGGGACAGGGAACACCGGGGAGCTGTTTTTT. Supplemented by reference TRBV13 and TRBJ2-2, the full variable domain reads AAGVIQSPRHLIKEKRETATLKCYPIPRHDTVYWYQQGPGQDPQFLISFYEKMQSDKGSIPDRFSAQQFSDYHSELNMSSLELGDSALYFCASSFLGTGNTGELFFGEGSRLTVL.

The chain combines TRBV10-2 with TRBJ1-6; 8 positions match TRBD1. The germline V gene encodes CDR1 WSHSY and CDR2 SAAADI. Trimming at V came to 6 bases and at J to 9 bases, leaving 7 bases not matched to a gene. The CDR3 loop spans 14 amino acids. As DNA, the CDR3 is TGCGCCAGCAGCCAGGACAGGGCGAGTTCACCCCTCCACTTT. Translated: CASSQDRASSPLHF.

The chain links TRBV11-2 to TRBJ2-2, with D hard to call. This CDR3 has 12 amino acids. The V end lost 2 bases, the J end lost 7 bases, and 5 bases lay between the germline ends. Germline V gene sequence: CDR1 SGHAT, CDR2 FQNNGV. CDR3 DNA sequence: TGTGCCAGCAGCTTATCGGGCGGGGAGCTGTTTTTT. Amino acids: CASSLSGGELFF.

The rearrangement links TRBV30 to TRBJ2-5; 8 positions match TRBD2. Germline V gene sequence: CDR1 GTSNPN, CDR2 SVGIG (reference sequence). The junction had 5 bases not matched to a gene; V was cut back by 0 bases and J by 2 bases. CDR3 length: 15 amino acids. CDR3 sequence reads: CAWSVSGGAQETQYF. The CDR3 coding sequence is TGTGCCTGGAGTGTGAGCGGGGGAGCGCAAGAGACCCAGTACTTC.

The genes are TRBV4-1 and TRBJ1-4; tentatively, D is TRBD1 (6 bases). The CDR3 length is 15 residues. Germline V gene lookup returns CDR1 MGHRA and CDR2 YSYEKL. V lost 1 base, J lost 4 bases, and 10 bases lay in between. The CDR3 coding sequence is TGCGCCAGCAGCCAAGTGACAGGCTTTAATGAAAAACTGTTTTTT. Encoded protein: CASSQVTGFNEKLFF.

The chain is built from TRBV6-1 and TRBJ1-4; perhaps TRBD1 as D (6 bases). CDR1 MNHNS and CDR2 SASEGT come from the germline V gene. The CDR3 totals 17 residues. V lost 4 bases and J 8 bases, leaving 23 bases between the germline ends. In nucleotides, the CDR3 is TGTGCCAGCAGTGGAGACCTGAGGGGGACCTTAAACGAAAAACTGTTTTTT. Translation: CASSGDLRGTLNEKLFF.

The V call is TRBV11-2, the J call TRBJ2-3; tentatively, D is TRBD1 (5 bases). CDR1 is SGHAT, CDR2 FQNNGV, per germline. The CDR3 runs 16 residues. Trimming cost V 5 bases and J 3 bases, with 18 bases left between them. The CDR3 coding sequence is TGTGCCAGCAGCCTAGGAAGGCAGGGTTTGACAGATACGCAGTATTTT. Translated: CASSLGRQGLTDTQYF.

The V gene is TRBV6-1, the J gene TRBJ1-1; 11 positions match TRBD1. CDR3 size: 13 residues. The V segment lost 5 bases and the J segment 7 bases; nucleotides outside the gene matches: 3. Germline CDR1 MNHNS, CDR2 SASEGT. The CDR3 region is CASSYGTGGEAFF. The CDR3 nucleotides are TGTGCCAGCAGTTATGGGACAGGGGGTGAAGCTTTCTTT.

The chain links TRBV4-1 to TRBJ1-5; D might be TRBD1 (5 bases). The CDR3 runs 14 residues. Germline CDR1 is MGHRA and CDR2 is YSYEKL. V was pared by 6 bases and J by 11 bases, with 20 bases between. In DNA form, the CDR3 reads TGCGCCAGCAGTCACACGGGGGTCTCTGAGGCCCAGCATTTT. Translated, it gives CASSHTGVSEAQHF.

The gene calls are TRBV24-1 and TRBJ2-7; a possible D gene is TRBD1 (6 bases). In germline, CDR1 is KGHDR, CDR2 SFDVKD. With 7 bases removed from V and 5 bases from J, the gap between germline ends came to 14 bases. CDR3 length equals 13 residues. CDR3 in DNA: TGTGCCACCAGACAGGGAAATGGCGACGAGCAGTACTTC. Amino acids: CATRQGNGDEQYF.

As DNA, the CDR3 is TGTGCCAGCAGCCCCAAGACCCGAAGCAAGACAGGGACCCCCTACGAGCAGTACTTC. Translated: CASSPKTRSKTGTPYEQYF. The chain is built from TRBV7-2 and TRBJ2-7, with TRBD1 identical over 7 bases. This CDR3 is 19 amino acids long. V lost 5 bases and J lost 2; bases outside the gene matches: 21. CDR1 is SGHTA, CDR2 FQGNSA, per germline.

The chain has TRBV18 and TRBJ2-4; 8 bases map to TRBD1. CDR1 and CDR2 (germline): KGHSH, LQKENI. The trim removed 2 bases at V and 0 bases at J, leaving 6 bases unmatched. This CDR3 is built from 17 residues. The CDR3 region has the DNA TGTGCCAGCTCACCATATCGACAGGGGTTAGCCAAAAACATTCAGTACTTC. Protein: CASSPYRQGLAKNIQYF.

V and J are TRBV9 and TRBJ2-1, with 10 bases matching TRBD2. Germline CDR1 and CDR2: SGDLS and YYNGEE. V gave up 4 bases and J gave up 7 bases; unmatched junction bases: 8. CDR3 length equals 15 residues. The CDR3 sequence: CASSPSGGDRNEQFF. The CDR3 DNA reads TGTGCCAGCAGCCCTAGCGGGGGAGATCGGAATGAGCAGTTCTTC. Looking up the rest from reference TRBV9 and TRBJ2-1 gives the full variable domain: DSGVTQTPKHLITATGQRVTLRCSPRSGDLSVYWYQQSLDQGLQFLIQYYNGEERAKGNILERFSAQQFPDLHSELNLSSLELGDSALYFCASSPSGGDRNEQFFGPGTRLTVL.

CDR3 nucleotides: TGCAGTGCTAGTGTAGACAGCTTCAATGAGCAGTTCTTC. It yields the protein CSASVDSFNEQFF. The chain links TRBV20-1 to TRBJ2-1; D might be TRBD1 (5 bases). CDR3 length: 13 residues. Trimming left V 3 bases short and J 6 bases short, with 12 bases between. Germline values: CDR1 DFQATT, CDR2 SNEGSKA (reference sequence).

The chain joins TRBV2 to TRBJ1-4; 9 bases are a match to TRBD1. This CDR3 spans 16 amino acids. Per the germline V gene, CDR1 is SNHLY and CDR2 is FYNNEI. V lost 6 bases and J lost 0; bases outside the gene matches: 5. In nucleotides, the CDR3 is TGTGCCAGCAGCTCGGGACAGGGAGCAACTAATGAAAAACTGTTTTTT. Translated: CASSSGQGATNEKLFF.

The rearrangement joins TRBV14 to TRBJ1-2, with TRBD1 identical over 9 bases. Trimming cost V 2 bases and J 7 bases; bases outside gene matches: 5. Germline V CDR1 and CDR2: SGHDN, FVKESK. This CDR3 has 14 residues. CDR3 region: CASSQHGQGSGYTF. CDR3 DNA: TGTGCCAGCAGCCAACACGGACAGGGGTCTGGCTACACCTTC.

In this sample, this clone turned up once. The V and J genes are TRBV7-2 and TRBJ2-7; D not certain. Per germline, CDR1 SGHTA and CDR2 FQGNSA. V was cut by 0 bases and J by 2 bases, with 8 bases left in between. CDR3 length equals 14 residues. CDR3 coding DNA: TGTGCCAGCAGCTTAGCCAGTACCACCTACGAGCAGTACTTC. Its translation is CASSLASTTYEQYF.

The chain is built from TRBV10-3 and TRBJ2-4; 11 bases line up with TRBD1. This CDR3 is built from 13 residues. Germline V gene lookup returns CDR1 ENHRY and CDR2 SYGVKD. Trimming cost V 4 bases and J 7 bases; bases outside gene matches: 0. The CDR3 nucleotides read TGTGCCATCAGTGGGACAGGGGGCAACATTCAGTACTTC. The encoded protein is CAISGTGGNIQYF.

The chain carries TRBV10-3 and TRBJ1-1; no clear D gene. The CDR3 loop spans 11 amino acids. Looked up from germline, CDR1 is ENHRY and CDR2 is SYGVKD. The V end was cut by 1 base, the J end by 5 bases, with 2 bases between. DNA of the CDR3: TGTGCCATCAGTGAGTTAACTGAAGCTTTCTTT. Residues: CAISELTEAFF.